This passage covers 22 T cell receptor beta chains from one sample sequenced in a study of blood T cells in healthy people across ages. The use of a sample-barcoded 5' primer and a J-beta primer mix characterized a second PCR of roughly 6 to 11 cycles. TCRdb re-called the 5' RACE reads with MiXCR, one entry per CDR3 protein. This table holds 650,000 to 1,000,000 distinct CDR3 sequences, around 34% found once. The material sequenced was blood. The receptors originated from a man aged 18 to 29 in good health.

The rearrangement links TRBV7-2 to TRBJ2-7, with D maybe TRBD2 (6 bases). CDR1 is SGHTA, CDR2 FQGNSA, per germline. The CDR3 extends over 15 amino acids. Trimming cost V 1 base and J 0 bases, with 10 bases left between them. This CDR3 is CASSLEGLFSYEQYF. The CDR3 DNA sequence: TGTGCCAGCAGCTTAGAGGGACTCTTCTCCTACGAGCAGTACTTC.

The chain combines TRBV6-2 or TRBV6-3 with TRBJ2-7; D remains unclear. V lost 6 bases and J 3 bases, leaving 15 bases between the germline ends. This CDR3 is built from 14 residues. CDR1 is MNHEY, CDR2 SVGEGT, per germline. The CDR3 DNA sequence: TGTGCCAGCAGCTTCTCCGAGCCGCGCTACGAGCAGTACTTC. It is translated as CASSFSEPRYEQYF.

The chain links TRBV20-1 to TRBJ2-2, with unresolved D. Germline V gives CDR1 DFQATT, CDR2 SNEGSKA (reference sequence). The CDR3 has 14 residues. V shed 6 bases and J shed 6 bases, with 17 bases lying between them. The DNA for the CDR3 is TGCAGTGCCGCGATGACGGTGGCACCCGGGGAGCTGTTTTTT. Its protein product is CSAAMTVAPGELFF.

This chain links TRBV6-2 or TRBV6-3 with TRBJ2-3, with D unclear. This CDR3 has 15 residues. V gave up 2 bases and J gave up 2 bases, with 11 bases separating them. Germline V CDR1 and CDR2: MNHEY, SVGEGT. The chain's CDR3 is CASSYRDSYTDTQYF. CDR3 bases: TGTGCCAGCAGTTACCGCGACTCTTACACAGATACGCAGTATTTT.

This clonotype showed up just a few times. The rearrangement links TRBV7-9 to TRBJ2-5; 7 positions agree with TRBD1. The CDR3 totals 13 residues. Germline trimming cut 6 bases from V and 1 base from J; bases unmatched to any gene: 2. Germline V CDR1 and CDR2: SEHNR, FQNEAQ (reference sequence). In DNA form, the CDR3 reads TGTGCCAGCAGGGGACAGCTCCAAGAGACCCAGTACTTC. This gives the protein CASRGQLQETQYF.

In nucleotides, the CDR3 is TGTGCCAGCAGCCCCCCGGTTAGGCGTTTACGGGAGACCCAGTACTTC. It specifies CASSPPVRRLRETQYF. The chain recombines TRBV5-6 with TRBJ2-5; no firm D call. The length of the CDR3 is 16 residues. Germline V gene sequence: CDR1 SGHDT, CDR2 YYEEEE. The V gene lost 4 bases and the J gene lost 5 bases, with 21 bases spanning the gap.

For this clonotype: Relative to the germline gene, one junction end is altered; a read error may explain this. This chain uses TRBV12-3 or TRBV12-4 with TRBJ1-1; TRBD1 might be the D (5 bases). The CDR3 runs to 14 residues. CDR3 region: CASSFGGTNIEAFF. CDR3 bases: TGTGCCAGCAGTTTTGGGGGTACGAACATTGAAGCTTTCTTT.

This clonotype was seen only a few times. This CDR3 is CSATPQGAVTKNIQYF. The CDR3 DNA sequence: TGCAGTGCTACCCCACAGGGGGCAGTAACCAAAAACATTCAGTACTTC. The chain employs TRBV20-1 and TRBJ2-4, with 9 bases identical to TRBD1. There are 16 residues in the CDR3. With V trimmed by 4 bases and J by 2 bases, 9 bases remained unmatched. Germline values: CDR1 DFQATT, CDR2 SNEGSKA (reference sequence).

This clonotype was seen many times. DNA of the CDR3: TGTGCCAGCCTGACTCGGTGGGATCAGGACTATGGCTACACCTTC. It specifies CASLTRWDQDYGYTF. This chain links TRBV12-3 or TRBV12-4 with TRBJ1-2; D remains ambiguous. CDR3 length: 15 residues. With 8 bases removed from V and 3 bases from J, the gap between germline ends came to 19 bases.

This clonotype was recorded a few times. The rearrangement links TRBV12-3 or TRBV12-4 to TRBJ1-5, with 8 nucleotides matching TRBD1. After removal of 5 bases from V and 9 bases from J, the junction contained 6 bases not matched to a gene. This CDR3 is built from 13 residues. DNA for the CDR3: TGTGCCAGCAGTGTTACAGGGGGTCGGCCCCAGCATTTT. As protein: CASSVTGGRPQHF.

This clonotype came up once. This chain links TRBV5-1 with TRBJ2-7; D may be TRBD1 or TRBD2 (5 bases each). CDR3 size: 15 residues. Looked up from germline, CDR1 is SGHRS and CDR2 is YFSETQ. Trimming pared 0 bases from V and 7 bases from J, leaving 17 bases between. The DNA for the CDR3 is TGCGCCAGCAGCTTGGAGACACTACGGGGCAATGAGCAGTACTTC. Residues: CASSLETLRGNEQYF.

The chain employs TRBV30 and TRBJ2-7; D perhaps matches TRBD2 (5 bases). Germline loops: CDR1 GTSNPN, CDR2 SVGIG (reference sequence). V was clipped by 4 bases and J by 5 bases, with 12 bases between them. This CDR3 spans 12 amino acids. CDR3 DNA sequence: TGTGCCTGGACCCCGGACGGGGACGAGCAGTACTTC. It codes for CAWTPDGDEQYF.

This clonotype was observed a few times. The chain recombines TRBV29-1 with TRBJ1-5, with no clear D. Germline V gives CDR1 SQVTM, CDR2 ANQGSEA. CDR3 length: 15 amino acids. Trimming took 6 bases from V and 0 from J, leaving 15 bases between them. CDR3 sequence: CSVGESGISNQPQHF. CDR3 nucleotide sequence: TGCAGCGTCGGGGAGTCCGGGATTAGCAATCAGCCCCAGCATTTT.

This clonotype was detected a few times. The chain has TRBV4-1 and TRBJ2-1, with D possibly matching TRBD2 (6 bases). This CDR3 has 15 residues. Germline CDR1 MGHRA, CDR2 YSYEKL. V lost 0 bases, J lost 7 bases, and 13 bases lay in between. The CDR3 sequence: CASSQEMRTTNEQFF. The CDR3 DNA is TGCGCCAGCAGCCAAGAGATGCGGACTACAAATGAGCAGTTCTTC.

The chain recombines TRBV12-3 or TRBV12-4 with TRBJ1-2; no firm D call. Trimming cost V 6 bases and J 10 bases, with 18 bases left between them. The CDR3 runs 13 residues. The CDR3 DNA reads as TGTGCCAGCAGCCCCAGGAAGTCGACGGACTACACCTTC. It translates to CASSPRKSTDYTF.

Remarks on this clonotype: Mismatch with germline at one junction end may stem from a read error. The rearrangement uses TRBV5-5 and TRBJ2-1; 8 bases match TRBD1. The CDR3 spans 17 residues. Germline V gene sequence: CDR1 SGHKS, CDR2 YYEKEE (reference sequence). The CDR3 loop reads CAGSSQYSWTGRNEQFF. CDR3 nucleotides: TGTGCCGGCAGCTCGCAATATTCCTGGACAGGGCGCAATGAGCAGTTCTTC.

Note on this clonotype: A read error may produce the germline difference seen at one junction end. This rearrangement joins TRBV5-1 to TRBJ1-4; D not certain. The CDR3 length is 14 residues. Germline lookup yields CDR1 SGHRS and CDR2 YFSETQ. The CDR3 DNA reads as TGCGCCAGCAGCTTGTCAGGCCTTAATGAAAAGCTGTTTTTT. Its translation: CASSLSGLNEKLFF.

This clonotype has ten or more counts. The chain has TRBV20-1 and TRBJ1-2, with 7 bases aligning to TRBD1. Germline V gene data show CDR1 as DFQATT and CDR2 as SNEGSKA (reference sequence). This CDR3 comprises 16 residues. With V trimmed by 6 bases and J by 6 bases, 19 bases remained unmatched. The CDR3: CSAASRSGQTSDGYTF. CDR3 DNA: TGCAGTGCGGCCTCACGCTCGGGACAGACCTCCGATGGCTACACCTTC.

On this clonotype: The junction does not match germline at one end; this may be a read error. The J gene is TRBJ2-7, the V gene TRBV5-6; possible D gene TRBD2, 6 bases. This CDR3 has 14 amino acids. Germline V gives CDR1 SGHDT, CDR2 YYEEEE. The CDR3 sequence is CASSLPGGAYEQYF. The CDR3 DNA is TGCGCCAGCAGCTTACCAGGAGGGGCCTACGAGCAGTACTTC.

The rearrangement links TRBV4-2 to TRBJ1-4; a weak D match, TRBD1 (5 bases). The CDR3 has 14 amino acids. In germline, CDR1 is LGHNA, CDR2 YNFKEQ. V lost 4 bases and J 4 bases, leaving 10 bases between the germline ends. The CDR3 spells CASSRGENNEKLFF. CDR3 DNA: TGTGCCAGCAGCCGAGGGGAAAATAATGAAAAACTGTTTTTT.

The V and J genes are TRBV4-3 and TRBJ1-5; the D gene is possibly TRBD1 (5 bases). In germline, CDR1 is LGHNA, CDR2 YSLEER. The length of the CDR3 is 15 residues. V shed 0 bases and J shed 9 bases, with 15 bases lying between them. The CDR3 nucleotides are TGCGCCAGCAGCCAAGACTTGACAGTGGCGGGGCCCCAGCATTTT. Its protein product is CASSQDLTVAGPQHF.

The rearrangement uses TRBV6-5 and TRBJ2-3; no reliable D call. Germline assignment: CDR1 MNHEY and CDR2 SVGAGI. V dropped 2 bases and J dropped 5 bases, with 8 bases sitting between them. The CDR3 has 13 amino acids. This CDR3 is CASSYSGRDTQYF. The CDR3 bases are TGTGCCAGCAGTTACAGTGGCCGAGATACGCAGTATTTT.